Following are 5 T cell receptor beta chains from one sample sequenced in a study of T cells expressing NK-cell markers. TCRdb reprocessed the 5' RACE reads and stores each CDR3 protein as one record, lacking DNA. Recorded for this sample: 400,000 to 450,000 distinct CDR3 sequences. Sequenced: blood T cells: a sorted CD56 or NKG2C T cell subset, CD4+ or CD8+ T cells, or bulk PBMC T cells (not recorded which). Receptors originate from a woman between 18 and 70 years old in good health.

CDR3 sequence reads: CASSFGRQVNTEAFF. This chain connects TRBV11-1 to TRBJ1-1. In germline, CDR1 is SGHAT, CDR2 FQDESV (reference sequence). This CDR3 region has 15 residues.

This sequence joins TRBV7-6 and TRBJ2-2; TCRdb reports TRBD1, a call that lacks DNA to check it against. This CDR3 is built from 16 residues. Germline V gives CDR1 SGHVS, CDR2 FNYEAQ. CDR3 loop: CASSLEGTGETGELFF.

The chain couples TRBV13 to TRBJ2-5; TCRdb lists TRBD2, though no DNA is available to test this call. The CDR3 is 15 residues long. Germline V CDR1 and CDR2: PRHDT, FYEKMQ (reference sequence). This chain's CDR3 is CASSLAGRLQETQYF. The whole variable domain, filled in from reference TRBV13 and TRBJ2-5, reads AAGVIQSPRHLIKEKRETATLKCYPIPRHDTVYWYQQGPGQDPQFLISFYEKMQSDKGSIPDRFSAQQFSDYHSELNMSSLELGDSALYFCASSLAGRLQETQYFGPGTRLLVL.

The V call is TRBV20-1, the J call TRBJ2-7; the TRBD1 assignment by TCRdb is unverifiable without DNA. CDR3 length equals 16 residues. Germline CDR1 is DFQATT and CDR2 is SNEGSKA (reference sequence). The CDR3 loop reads CSARDWGGGFSYEQYF.

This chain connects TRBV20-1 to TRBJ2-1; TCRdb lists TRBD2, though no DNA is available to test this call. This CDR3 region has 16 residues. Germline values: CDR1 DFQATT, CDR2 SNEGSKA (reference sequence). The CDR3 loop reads CSAGPSGRARSNEQFF.